These T cell receptor beta chains were read from a single sample in a study of cytomegalovirus exposure and HLA in healthy donors. Data came from immunoSEQ multiplex PCR; TCRdb stores just in-frame clones and leaves some out. The profile shows 150,000 or so clones, approximately 80% of them singletons. Sequencing was performed on PBMCs. Every receptor here comes from a woman between 35 and 50 years old in good health and CMV-seropositive. The CDR3 runs from the conserved cysteine through the conserved F or W. A D gene is named only where the DNA matches it firmly. Clone size is stated in some rows and not others, as once, few, many or a class when expanded.

j_call: TRBJ1-2; d_call: .; v_call: TRBV29-1; clone_size: .; cdr3_aa: CSVEVEFGANYGYTF; cdr3_nt: TGCAGCGTTGAAGTCGAATTTGGAGCTAACTATGGCTACACCTTC
j_call: TRBJ1-3; d_call: .; v_call: TRBV7-9; clone_size: .; cdr3_aa: CASSLQGSYSGNTIYF; cdr3_nt: TGTGCCAGCAGCTTACAGGGATCTTACTCTGGAAACACCATATATTTT
j_call: TRBJ2-1; d_call: .; v_call: TRBV29-1; clone_size: .; cdr3_aa: CSVPVYNEQFF; cdr3_nt: TGCAGCGTACCGGTCTACAATGAGCAGTTCTTC
j_call: TRBJ2-2; d_call: .; v_call: TRBV5-1; clone_size: once; cdr3_aa: CASSFDTGELFF; cdr3_nt: TGCGCCAGCAGCTTCGACACCGGGGAGCTGTTTTTT
j_call: TRBJ2-3; d_call: TRBD2; v_call: TRBV6-4; clone_size: few; cdr3_aa: CASPGGGTDTQYF; cdr3_nt: TGTGCCAGTCCGGGGGGAGGGACAGATACGCAGTATTTT
j_call: TRBJ1-5; d_call: TRBD1; v_call: TRBV19; clone_size: .; cdr3_aa: CASSLISGTGGRNQPQHF; cdr3_nt: TGTGCCAGTAGTCTCATTTCCGGGACAGGGGGACGCAATCAGCCCCAGCATTTT
j_call: TRBJ2-7; d_call: TRBD2; v_call: TRBV14; clone_size: many; cdr3_aa: CASSQAAGGPGEQYF; cdr3_nt: TGTGCCAGCAGCCAAGCAGCGGGGGGCCCGGGGGAGCAGTACTTC
j_call: TRBJ2-1; d_call: TRBD2; v_call: TRBV28; clone_size: .; cdr3_aa: CASLFASGHNEQFF; cdr3_nt: TGTGCCAGTCTTTTTGCTAGCGGCCACAATGAGCAGTTCTTC
j_call: TRBJ2-1; d_call: TRBD2; v_call: TRBV5-1; clone_size: .; cdr3_aa: CASSLGGTNYNEQFF; cdr3_nt: TGCGCCAGCAGCTTGGGCGGGACTAACTACAATGAGCAGTTCTTC
j_call: TRBJ2-4; d_call: .; v_call: TRBV12-5; clone_size: .; cdr3_aa: CASGADAGDIQYF; cdr3_nt: TGTGCTAGTGGAGCGGACGCCGGGGACATTCAGTACTTC
j_call: TRBJ2-7; d_call: .; v_call: TRBV7-9; clone_size: once; cdr3_aa: CASSPWGVGARYEQYF; cdr3_nt: TGTGCCAGCAGCCCTTGGGGAGTGGGGGCACGGTACGAGCAGTACTTC
j_call: TRBJ2-7; d_call: TRBD1; v_call: TRBV9; clone_size: .; cdr3_aa: CASRHRDRSLSEQYF; cdr3_nt: TGTGCCAGCAGACACCGGGACAGGTCCCTCTCCGAGCAGTACTTC
j_call: TRBJ2-2; d_call: TRBD1; v_call: TRBV6-6; clone_size: .; cdr3_aa: CASSYTGTAGELFF; cdr3_nt: TGTGCCAGCAGTTATACAGGGACAGCCGGGGAGCTGTTTTTT
j_call: TRBJ2-7; d_call: .; v_call: TRBV29-1; clone_size: .; cdr3_aa: CSASDFPYEQYF; cdr3_nt: TGCAGCGCCTCAGATTTCCCCTACGAGCAGTACTTC
j_call: TRBJ1-2; d_call: TRBD1; v_call: TRBV15; clone_size: .; cdr3_aa: CATSRDGQGASIWGYTF; cdr3_nt: TGTGCCACCAGCAGAGATGGACAGGGGGCGAGTATCTGGGGCTACACCTTC
j_call: TRBJ2-3; d_call: .; v_call: TRBV7-2; clone_size: .; cdr3_aa: CASSPSPVPTDTQYF; cdr3_nt: TGTGCCAGCAGCCCGAGCCCTGTACCCACAGATACGCAGTATTTT
j_call: TRBJ2-3; d_call: TRBD2; v_call: TRBV7-9; clone_size: .; cdr3_aa: CASSLASGGADTQYF; cdr3_nt: TGTGCCAGCAGCTTGGCTAGCGGGGGGGCAGATACGCAGTATTTT
j_call: TRBJ2-1; d_call: .; v_call: TRBV5-8; clone_size: once; cdr3_aa: CASSLAGLGLYNEQFF; cdr3_nt: TGTGCCAGCAGCTTGGCCGGTCTGGGACTTTACAATGAGCAGTTCTTC
j_call: TRBJ1-2; d_call: TRBD1; v_call: TRBV5-6; clone_size: once; cdr3_aa: CASSMGATGLHGYTF; cdr3_nt: TGTGCCAGCAGCATGGGGGCGACAGGGCTCCATGGCTACACCTTC
j_call: TRBJ2-5; d_call: TRBD2; v_call: TRBV2; clone_size: once; cdr3_aa: CASSDSVLAGGETQYF; cdr3_nt: TGTGCCAGCAGTGACTCGGTACTAGCGGGGGGAGAGACCCAGTACTTC
j_call: TRBJ2-1; d_call: TRBD1; v_call: TRBV19; clone_size: .; cdr3_aa: CASRDRAGSEQFF; cdr3_nt: TGTGCCAGTCGGGACAGGGCTGGGAGTGAGCAGTTCTTC
j_call: TRBJ2-1; d_call: .; v_call: TRBV2; clone_size: .; cdr3_aa: CASWRGAENEQFF; cdr3_nt: TGTGCCAGCTGGAGGGGAGCGGAAAATGAGCAGTTCTTC
j_call: TRBJ1-2; d_call: .; v_call: TRBV7-2; clone_size: few; cdr3_aa: CASSLDSYKCYTF; cdr3_nt: TGTGCCAGCAGCCTGGACAGTTATAAATGCTACACCTTC
j_call: TRBJ2-5; d_call: .; v_call: TRBV25-1; clone_size: .; cdr3_aa: CASSEQAKETQYF; cdr3_nt: TGTGCCAGCAGTGAACAGGCTAAAGAGACCCAGTACTTC
j_call: TRBJ1-1; d_call: .; v_call: TRBV6-6; clone_size: .; cdr3_aa: CASSMRNTEAFF; cdr3_nt: TGTGCCAGCAGTATGCGAAACACTGAAGCTTTCTTT
j_call: TRBJ2-6; d_call: .; v_call: TRBV7-9; clone_size: .; cdr3_aa: CASSLAQGTNVLTF; cdr3_nt: TGTGCCAGCAGCTTAGCCCAGGGGACCAACGTCCTGACTTTC
j_call: TRBJ1-6; d_call: .; v_call: TRBV6-1; clone_size: .; cdr3_aa: CASSDVGETSPLHF; cdr3_nt: TGTGCCAGCAGTGACGTGGGCGAGACTTCACCCCTCCACTTT
j_call: TRBJ2-7; d_call: .; v_call: TRBV25-1; clone_size: .; cdr3_aa: CASNCREQYF; cdr3_nt: TGTGCCAGCAATTGCCGGGAGCAGTACTTC
j_call: TRBJ2-7; d_call: .; v_call: TRBV27; clone_size: .; cdr3_aa: CASSLRGGAREAYF; cdr3_nt: TGTGCCAGCAGTTTACGAGGGGGGGCGAGGGAAGCGTACTTC
j_call: TRBJ1-2; d_call: TRBD1; v_call: TRBV7-6; clone_size: .; cdr3_aa: CASSLRQGRGYTF; cdr3_nt: TGTGCCAGCAGCTTACGACAGGGGCGCGGCTACACCTTC
j_call: TRBJ2-1; d_call: TRBD2; v_call: TRBV7-2; clone_size: .; cdr3_aa: CASSLVSGGPNEQFF; cdr3_nt: TGTGCCAGCAGCTTAGTATCGGGGGGGCCCAATGAGCAGTTCTTC
j_call: TRBJ1-4; d_call: .; v_call: TRBV14; clone_size: .; cdr3_aa: CASSRLEEKLFF; cdr3_nt: TGTGCCAGCAGCCGGTTGGAGGAAAAACTGTTTTTT